The 26 T cell receptor beta chains in this list originate from one sample, sequenced in a study of T cell responses to AZD1222 COVID-19 vaccine. Repertoires were generated with immunoSEQ multiplex PCR, while TCRdb's copy carries only in-frame clones and drops some. The sample records about 82,000 clones, approximately 90% being singletons. Material: peripheral blood, obtained on day 0 of AZD1222 vaccination. Source of these receptors: an adult in good health.

V is TRBV2 and J is TRBJ1-4; perhaps TRBD1 as D (5 bases). The germline V gene has CDR1 SNHLY and CDR2 FYNNEI. CDR3 length equals 15 residues. Trimming took off 3 bases at V and 8 bases at J, with 16 bases between the two ends. DNA of the CDR3: TGTGCCAGCAGTGACGGTGGGGGGTTAGGCGAAAAACTGTTTTTT. It is translated as CASSDGGGLGEKLFF.

This clone was detected once. This CDR3 reads CAWSGGGYGYTF. CDR3 sequence (DNA): TGTGCCTGGTCAGGGGGAGGGTATGGCTACACCTTC. The V call is TRBV30, the J call TRBJ1-2, with TRBD1 matching 7 bases. This CDR3 has 12 residues. Germline assignment: CDR1 GTSNPN and CDR2 SVGIG (reference sequence). V was clipped by 5 bases and J by 5 bases; unmatched bases: 5. The whole variable domain, remainder taken from reference TRBV30 and TRBJ1-2, is SQTIHQWPATLVQPVGSPLSLECTVEGTSNPNLYWYRQAAGRGLQLLFYSVGIGQISSEVPQNLSASRPQDRQFILSSKKLLLSDSGFYLCAWSGGGYGYTFGSGTRLTVV.

This chain uses TRBV28 with TRBJ1-1; TRBD1 matches 9 bases. J gave up 5 bases and V 8 bases, and 12 bases lay outside the gene matches. CDR1 and CDR2 (germline): MDHEN, SYDVKM. The CDR3 spans 15 residues. Here the CDR3 reads CASWLNRDRVTEAFF. As DNA, the CDR3 is TGTGCCAGCTGGCTTAATAGGGACAGGGTTACTGAAGCTTTCTTT.

This clone showed up just once. The rearrangement joins TRBV7-4 to TRBJ1-2, with D hard to call. CDR1 is SGHVT and CDR2 is SQSDAQ in the germline V gene. CDR3 length: 15 residues. The V gene lost 2 bases and the J gene lost 4 bases, with 14 bases spanning the gap. The CDR3 reads CASSLHRVSCYGYTF. The CDR3 bases are TGTGCCAGCAGCTTACACAGAGTTTCTTGCTATGGCTACACCTTC.

The chain is built from TRBV4-3 and TRBJ1-1; D remains ambiguous. The CDR3 sequence is 14 residues long. The germline gives CDR1 LGHNA, CDR2 YSLEER. Trimming pared 0 bases from V and 0 bases from J, leaving 5 bases between. As DNA, the CDR3 is TGCGCCAGCAGCCAAGATAGGCTGAACACTGAAGCTTTCTTT. Amino acids: CASSQDRLNTEAFF.

This CDR3 reads CSASMGGVFNEQFF. The CDR3 coding sequence is TGCAGTGCTAGTATGGGTGGGGTCTTCAATGAGCAGTTCTTC. This chain joins TRBV20-1 and TRBJ2-1; D gene unclear. CDR1 DFQATT and CDR2 SNEGSKA come from the germline V gene (reference sequence). This CDR3 has 14 residues. V was trimmed by 3 bases and J by 6 bases, leaving 15 bases between them.

This sequence joins TRBV30 and TRBJ1-1; D is uncertain. The germline CDR1 and CDR2 sequences are GTSNPN and SVGIG (reference sequence). CDR3 size: 14 residues. The V end was cut by 2 bases, the J end by 4 bases, with 14 bases between. CDR3 nucleotide sequence: TGTGCCTGGAGTTTAGCCGCGATTGCCACTGAAGCTTTCTTT. Encoded protein: CAWSLAAIATEAFF.

This chain joins TRBV4-2 and TRBJ2-1; possibly TRBD1 or TRBD2 for D (5 bases each). In germline, CDR1 is LGHNA, CDR2 YNFKEQ. V lost 1 base to trimming and J lost 5 bases, with 15 bases between them. This CDR3 is 16 amino acids long. This chain's CDR3 is CASSQARGRTDNEQFF. The CDR3, as DNA: TGTGCCAGCAGCCAAGCGAGGGGTAGAACTGACAATGAGCAGTTCTTC.

The chain carries TRBV7-8 and TRBJ2-7; 8 nucleotides line up with TRBD1. Germline values: CDR1 SGHVS, CDR2 FQNEAQ. This CDR3 has 14 residues. V shed 5 bases, J shed 5 bases, and the junction held 8 bases outside the gene matches. The CDR3, as DNA: TGTGCCAGCAGCCCCGACAGGGGTCTAGACGAGCAGTACTTC. Translation gives CASSPDRGLDEQYF.

CDR3 bases: TGTGCCAGCAGCTTGGTGGTCCGATCTGGGGCCAACGTCCTGACTTTC. Translated: CASSLVVRSGANVLTF. The rearrangement uses TRBV5-4 and TRBJ2-6, with D unclear. CDR3 length: 16 amino acids. Germline lookup yields CDR1 SGHNT and CDR2 YYREEE (reference sequence). Trimming removed 0 bases from V and 1 base from J, with 8 bases in between.

The V call is TRBV11-3, the J call TRBJ1-1; 10 nucleotides line up with TRBD1. V lost 4 bases to trimming and J lost 6 bases; unmatched junction nucleotides: 14. Germline V CDR1 and CDR2: SGHNT, YENEEA. The CDR3 extends over 17 amino acids. The CDR3 protein is CASSSRDRGGGQPEAFF. CDR3 nucleotide sequence: TGTGCCAGCAGCTCGCGGGACAGGGGTGGAGGGCAGCCTGAAGCTTTCTTT.

This chain joins TRBV7-2 and TRBJ2-4; TRBD2 might be the D (6 bases). CDR1 and CDR2 (germline): SGHTA, FQGNSA. The CDR3 extends over 14 amino acids. V was cut by 3 bases and J by 12 bases, with 18 bases left in between. The CDR3 DNA follows: TGTGCCAGCAGCTTTTCTGTGGCGGGCGGGAATCAGTACTTC. Protein product: CASSFSVAGGNQYF.

This clone is a singleton in its sample. This chain connects TRBV4-1 to TRBJ1-1; 10 positions agree with TRBD1. CDR3 length: 12 residues. Trimming at V came to 4 bases and at J to 10 bases, leaving 3 bases not matched to a gene. Germline loops: CDR1 MGHRA, CDR2 YSYEKL. CDR3 residues: CASSRGDRGAFF. The CDR3 DNA sequence: TGCGCCAGCAGCCGGGGGGACAGGGGAGCTTTCTTT.

The rearrangement uses TRBV11-2 and TRBJ2-1, with D hard to call. Germline CDR1 is SGHAT and CDR2 is FQNNGV. The CDR3 length is 13 residues. Trimming removed 2 bases at V and 2 bases at J, with 4 bases between. Here the CDR3 reads CASSLSAYNEQFF. In DNA form, the CDR3 reads TGTGCCAGCAGCTTATCAGCCTACAATGAGCAGTTCTTC.

This chain connects TRBV27 to TRBJ1-4; D gene unclear. This CDR3 has 14 amino acids. Germline-derived CDR1 and CDR2 are MNHEY and SMNVEV (reference sequence). Trimming took off 0 bases at V and 6 bases at J, with 8 bases between the two ends. CDR3 DNA: TGTGCCAGCAGTTTATCGGAAAGACATGAAAAACTGTTTTTT. It translates to CASSLSERHEKLFF.

V gene TRBV30 combines with J gene TRBJ2-1; weak D call: TRBD1 (5 bases). This CDR3 comprises 11 residues. Trimming cost V 2 bases and J 8 bases, with 7 bases left between them. The germline V gene encodes CDR1 GTSNPN and CDR2 SVGIG (reference sequence). The CDR3 is CAWSLGDEQFF. CDR3 DNA: TGTGCCTGGAGTTTAGGGGATGAGCAGTTCTTC.

V is TRBV19 and J is TRBJ1-3, with a possible D match to TRBD1 (5 bases). The CDR3 has 19 residues. Germline V gene lookup returns CDR1 LNHDA and CDR2 SQIVND (reference sequence). Trimming left V 7 bases short and J 0 bases short, with 25 bases between. The DNA for the CDR3 is TGTGCCAGTACCCCGGACCTGGGGCGGGGTCAAAGCTCTGGAAACACCATATATTTT. This encodes CASTPDLGRGQSSGNTIYF.

The CDR3 nucleotides are TGTGCCACCTCATGGAGGGAGAACTACAATGAGCAGTTCTTC. Translation: CATSWRENYNEQFF. The J gene is TRBJ2-1, the V gene TRBV6-5, with D possibly matching TRBD2 (6 bases). The CDR3 spans 14 residues. The V gene lost 10 bases and the J gene lost 3 bases, with 16 bases spanning the gap. Germline V gene lookup returns CDR1 MNHEY and CDR2 SVGAGI.

V gene TRBV7-2 combines with J gene TRBJ1-1, with D perhaps TRBD1 (5 bases). The CDR3 is 14 amino acids. Germline V gene sequence: CDR1 SGHTA, CDR2 FQGNSA. Trimming removed 2 bases from V and 2 bases from J, with 9 bases in between. Here the CDR3 reads CASSLLGVNTEAFF. In DNA, the CDR3 is TGTGCCAGCAGCTTATTGGGGGTAAACACTGAAGCTTTCTTT.

V gene TRBV5-1 combines with J gene TRBJ1-5; tentatively, D is TRBD1 (6 bases). Trimming cost V 4 bases and J 4 bases, with 15 bases left between them. The CDR3 extends over 15 amino acids. CDR1 and CDR2 (germline): SGHRS, YFSETQ. DNA of the CDR3: TGCGCCAGCAGCCCGCAGGGGAATGCAAATCAGCCCCAGCATTTT. Translation: CASSPQGNANQPQHF.

The chain uses TRBV5-4 and TRBJ1-1, with 8 bases matching TRBD1. The CDR3 is 14 residues long. Germline CDR1 reads SGHNT; CDR2 reads YYREEE (reference sequence). Trimming removed 3 bases from V and 11 bases from J; junction bases left unmatched: 12. CDR3: CASSSDRDRGRAFF. Here the CDR3 DNA reads TGTGCCAGCAGCTCGGATCGAGACAGGGGTAGGGCTTTCTTT.

This chain connects TRBV18 to TRBJ1-1, with TRBD1 as a possible D gene (6 bases). V lost 6 bases and J 1 base, leaving 9 bases between the germline ends. Germline assignment: CDR1 KGHSH and CDR2 LQKENI. The CDR3 consists of 13 residues. Here the CDR3 DNA reads TGTGCCAGCTCTTCGGACAGGAACACTGAAGCTTTCTTT. Amino acid sequence: CASSSDRNTEAFF.

The rearrangement links TRBV6-5 to TRBJ1-3, with D hard to call. The germline V gene has CDR1 MNHEY and CDR2 SVGAGI. The CDR3 loop spans 14 amino acids. With 8 bases removed from V and 2 bases from J, the gap between germline ends came to 13 bases. CDR3 region: CASAGLSTGNTIYF. The CDR3 DNA is TGTGCCAGCGCCGGATTAAGCACTGGAAACACCATATATTTT.

The CDR3 loop reads CASALTAGNQPQHF. The CDR3 nucleotides are TGTGCCAGCGCTTTGACCGCGGGCAATCAGCCCCAGCATTTT. The rearrangement uses TRBV7-2 and TRBJ1-5; D unresolved. V was trimmed by 8 bases and J by 2 bases, leaving 13 bases between them. Germline V gene lookup returns CDR1 SGHTA and CDR2 FQGNSA. This CDR3 is 14 amino acids long.

This clone was recorded only once. The gene calls are TRBV11-2 and TRBJ2-7; TRBD2 matches 7 bases. V was clipped by 6 bases and J by 3 bases; unmatched bases: 11. The CDR3 consists of 15 residues. Looked up from germline, CDR1 is SGHAT and CDR2 is FQNNGV. The CDR3: CASSYDGGVRYEQYF. CDR3 DNA sequence: TGTGCCAGCAGTTACGATGGGGGGGTACGCTACGAGCAGTACTTC.

The J gene is TRBJ1-1, the V gene TRBV6-5, with no clear D. Trimming stripped 4 bases from V and 1 base from J, with 7 bases between. This CDR3 has 13 residues. Germline CDR1 and CDR2: MNHEY and SVGAGI. The CDR3 sequence is CASSFAGNTEAFF. In DNA, the CDR3 is TGTGCCAGCAGTTTCGCAGGGAACACTGAAGCTTTCTTT.